These T cell receptor beta chains were read from a single sample in a study of blood T cell repertoires in COVID-19. Assay used: immunoSEQ multiplex PCR; TCRdb lists only in-frame clones, some missing. Of about 34,000 clones in the sample, less than 95% were seen once. The sequenced sample consisted of peripheral blood. The receptors shown here come from an elderly man with acute or convalescent COVID-19. CDR3s include the opening cysteine and the closing phenylalanine or tryptophan. The D gene is left open where the match is weak. Only some rows state a clone size, as once, few, many or a class for expanded clones.

d_call,clone_size,j_call,v_call,cdr3_aa,cdr3_nt
TRBD1,.,TRBJ1-5,TRBV30,CAWSGGQGALNQPQHF,TGTGCCTGGAGCGGGGGACAGGGGGCCCTCAATCAGCCCCAGCATTTT
TRBD1,.,TRBJ1-2,TRBV19,CASSINRGQGYTF,TGTGCCAGTAGTATTAACAGGGGGCAGGGCTACACCTTC
TRBD1,.,TRBJ1-2,TRBV19,CASSRSGGSYGYTF,TGTGCCAGTAGTAGGTCAGGGGGCAGCTATGGCTACACCTTC
.,.,TRBJ1-5,TRBV2,CASSGDTQPQHF,TGTGCCAGCAGTGGTGACACTCAGCCCCAGCATTTT
.,.,TRBJ1-2,TRBV7-9,CASSLSGERGYTF,TGTGCCAGCAGCTTATCGGGGGAGCGTGGCTACACCTTC
.,.,TRBJ1-5,TRBV24-1,CATSDPNRGNQPQHF,TGTGCCACCAGTGACCCGAACAGGGGCAATCAGCCCCAGCATTTT
.,once,TRBJ2-7,TRBV6-1,CASSEGPFSYEQYF,TGTGCCAGCAGTGAAGGTCCATTTTCCTACGAGCAGTACTTC
TRBD1,.,TRBJ2-3,TRBV27,CASRLRGGQQITDTQYF,TGTGCCAGCAGACTTAGAGGGGGACAGCAAATCACAGATACGCAGTATTTT
TRBD1,medium-sized,TRBJ2-2,TRBV14,CASSQTGANTGELFF,TGTGCCAGCAGCCAGACAGGGGCGAACACCGGGGAGCTGTTTTTT
.,.,TRBJ1-5,TRBV23-1,CASSRRAGDSYSNQPQHF,TGCGCCAGCAGTAGGCGGGCAGGAGACTCATATAGCAATCAGCCCCAGCATTTT
.,.,TRBJ1-1,TRBV9,CASSVAGEGTEAFF,TGTGCCAGCAGCGTAGCTGGGGAGGGCACTGAAGCTTTCTTT
.,.,TRBJ1-4,TRBV3-1/TRBV3-2,CASSQDLQGGRKLFF,TGTGCCAGCAGCCAAGATCTGCAGGGAGGGAGAAAACTGTTTTTT
.,.,TRBJ1-6,TRBV3-1/TRBV3-2,CASSSVTGGSPLHF,TGTGCCAGCAGCTCGGTCACGGGTGGTTCACCCCTCCACTTT
.,.,TRBJ1-3,TRBV12-3/TRBV12-4,CASTLSRNTIYF,TGTGCCAGCACACTTTCAAGAAACACCATATATTTT
.,.,TRBJ2-7,TRBV12-1,CASSFAGPPSYEQYF,TGTGCCAGCAGCTTTGCGGGGCCTCCCTCCTACGAGCAGTACTTC
.,.,TRBJ1-5,TRBV2,CASSQSGSYGNQPQHF,TGTGCCAGCAGTCAGTCCGGGAGCTATGGCAATCAGCCCCAGCATTTT
.,.,TRBJ1-2,TRBV25-1,CASSDVPGEIYGYTF,TGTGCCAGCAGTGACGTGCCAGGGGAAATCTATGGCTACACCTTC
.,.,TRBJ1-1,TRBV4-1,CASSLQVTGTEAFF,TGCGCCAGCAGCCTACAGGTTACTGGAACTGAAGCTTTCTTT
.,.,TRBJ2-7,TRBV27,CASSLSRGSGQPTYEQYF,TGTGCCAGCAGTTTATCCAGAGGGAGTGGGCAGCCGACCTACGAGCAGTACTTC
.,.,TRBJ2-7,TRBV6-1,CASRLPGYYEQYF,TGTGCCAGCAGACTCCCAGGGTACTACGAGCAGTACTTC
TRBD1,.,TRBJ1-2,TRBV3-1/TRBV3-2,CASSQADRGYGYTF,TGTGCCAGCAGCCAAGCCGACAGGGGCTATGGCTACACCTTC
TRBD2,once,TRBJ2-3,TRBV6-1,CASSVSSGGAEDTQYF,TGTGCCAGCAGTGTTTCTAGCGGGGGGGCCGAAGATACGCAGTATTTT
TRBD1,.,TRBJ2-3,TRBV9,CASSLGDRGWGDTQYF,TGTGCCAGCAGCCTGGGGGACAGGGGATGGGGAGATACGCAGTATTTT
TRBD1,.,TRBJ1-2,TRBV10-3,CAIRAGGSLGYGYTF,TGTGCCATCAGGGCAGGGGGAAGTCTAGGCTATGGCTACACCTTC
.,.,TRBJ1-1,TRBV5-1,CASRGQFLNTEAFF,TGCGCCAGCAGAGGACAGTTCTTGAACACTGAAGCTTTCTTT
TRBD1,.,TRBJ1-2,TRBV7-9,CASSLGGQGENYGYTF,TGTGCCAGCAGCTTGGGTGGACAGGGTGAAAACTATGGCTACACCTTC
.,.,TRBJ1-5,TRBV18,CASSPDRGQPQHF,TGTGCCAGCTCACCTGATCGAGGGCAGCCCCAGCATTTT
TRBD1,.,TRBJ1-2,TRBV2,CASSEAGQGVNGYTF,TGTGCCAGCAGTGAAGCGGGGCAGGGGGTTAATGGCTACACCTTC
.,.,TRBJ2-7,TRBV6-5,CASRGQGTYEQYF,TGTGCCAGCAGAGGTCAGGGTACATACGAGCAGTACTTC
.,.,TRBJ1-6,TRBV9,CASSSPGRDGSPLHF,TGTGCCAGCAGCTCCCCCGGCAGGGATGGCTCACCCCTCCACTTT